This is a list of T cell receptor beta chains from one sample in a study of blood T cell repertoires in COVID-19. Here immunoSEQ multiplex PCR was the method, and the copy in TCRdb shows in-frame clones only, minus some. The repertoire consists of 56,000 or so clones, with 80% to 90% occurring once and the leading ten covering around 27%. Sequencing used peripheral blood. Receptor source: a human donor in a cohort sampled during active COVID-19. CDR3s include the opening cysteine and the closing phenylalanine or tryptophan. Fields, in order: J gene, clone size, D gene, V gene, CDR3 DNA, CDR3 protein. D genes are given only for firm matches. Clone size is shown for a subset of rows, as once, few, many or a class of expanded clone.

TRBJ2-7	.	.	TRBV25-1	TGTGCCAGCAGTGGGCGGAAGTTTTACGGCTACGAGCAGTACTTC	CASSGRKFYGYEQYF
TRBJ1-1	.	.	TRBV7-2	TGTGCCAGCAGGGGAGATTACACTGAAGCTTTCTTT	CASRGDYTEAFF
TRBJ1-1	.	.	TRBV2	TGTGCCAGCAGTAAGGAGTCTTTGACTTTGAACACTGAAGCTTTCTTT	CASSKESLTLNTEAFF
TRBJ2-6	.	.	TRBV5-1	TGCGCCAGCAGCCCGCTCACAGGGATCGCTGGGGCCAACGTCCTGACTTTC	CASSPLTGIAGANVLTF
TRBJ2-1	.	TRBD2	TRBV18	TGTGCCAGCTCACCTAAGACCCCGGGACTAGCGGGTTACAATGAGCAGTTCTTC	CASSPKTPGLAGYNEQFF
TRBJ1-5	few	TRBD1	TRBV27	TGTGCCAGCTACCCCAACCTGGGACAGGGGTATCAGCCCCAGCATTTT	CASYPNLGQGYQPQHF
TRBJ2-1	.	.	TRBV10-1	TGCGCCAACTTCACACTAGATAATCGCCCCAATGAGCAGTTCTTC	CANFTLDNRPNEQFF
TRBJ2-7	once	.	TRBV27	TGTGCCAGCAGTCGTTTCGGGATGACTAGTTTGACATACGAGCAGTACTTC	CASSRFGMTSLTYEQYF
TRBJ2-7	.	TRBD1	TRBV12-3/TRBV12-4	TGTGCCAGCAGTTGGGACAGGGGGTACGAGCAGTACTTC	CASSWDRGYEQYF
TRBJ2-7	.	TRBD2	TRBV3-1/TRBV3-2	TGTGCCAGCAGCCAAGATCTCAGCGGGAGTCCCTACGAGCAGTACTTC	CASSQDLSGSPYEQYF
TRBJ2-7	.	.	TRBV28	TGTGCCAGCAGCTCCGGACTGGGCGGGCAGTACTTC	CASSSGLGGQYF